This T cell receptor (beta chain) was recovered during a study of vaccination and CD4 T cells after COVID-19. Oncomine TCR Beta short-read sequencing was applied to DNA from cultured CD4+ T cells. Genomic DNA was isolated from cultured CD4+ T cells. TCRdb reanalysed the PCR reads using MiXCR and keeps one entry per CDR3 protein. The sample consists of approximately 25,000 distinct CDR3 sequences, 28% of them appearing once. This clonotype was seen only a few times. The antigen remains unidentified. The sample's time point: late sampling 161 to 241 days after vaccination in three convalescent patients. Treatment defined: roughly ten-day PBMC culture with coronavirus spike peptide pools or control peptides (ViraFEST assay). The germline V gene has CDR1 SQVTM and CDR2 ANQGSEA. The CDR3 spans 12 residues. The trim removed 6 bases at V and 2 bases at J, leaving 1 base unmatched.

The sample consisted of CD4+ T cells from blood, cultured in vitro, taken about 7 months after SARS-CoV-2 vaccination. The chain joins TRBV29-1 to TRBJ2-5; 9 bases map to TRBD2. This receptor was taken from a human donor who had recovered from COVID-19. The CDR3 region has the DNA TGCAGCGTCGCGGGGGGGCAAGAGACCCAGTACTTC. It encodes CSVAGGQETQYF.